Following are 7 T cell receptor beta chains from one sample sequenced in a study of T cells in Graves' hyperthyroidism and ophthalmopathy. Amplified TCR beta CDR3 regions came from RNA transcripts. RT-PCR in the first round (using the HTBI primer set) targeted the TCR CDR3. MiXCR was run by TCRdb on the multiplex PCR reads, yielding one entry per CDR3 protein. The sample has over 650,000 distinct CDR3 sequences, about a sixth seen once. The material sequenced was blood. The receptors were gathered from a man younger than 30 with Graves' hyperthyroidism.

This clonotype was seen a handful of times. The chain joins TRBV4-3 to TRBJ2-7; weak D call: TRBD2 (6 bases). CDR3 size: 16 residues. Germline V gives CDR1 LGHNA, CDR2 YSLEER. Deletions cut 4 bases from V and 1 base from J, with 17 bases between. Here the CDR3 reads CASSPQMGTLSYEQYF. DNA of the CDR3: TGCGCCAGCAGCCCACAAATGGGGACTCTATCCTACGAGCAGTACTTC.

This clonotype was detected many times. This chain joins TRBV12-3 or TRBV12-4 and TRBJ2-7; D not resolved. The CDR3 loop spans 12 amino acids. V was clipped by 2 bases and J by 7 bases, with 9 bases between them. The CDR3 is CASSLPLREQYF. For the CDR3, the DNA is TGTGCCAGCAGTTTACCCCTCCGGGAGCAGTACTTC.

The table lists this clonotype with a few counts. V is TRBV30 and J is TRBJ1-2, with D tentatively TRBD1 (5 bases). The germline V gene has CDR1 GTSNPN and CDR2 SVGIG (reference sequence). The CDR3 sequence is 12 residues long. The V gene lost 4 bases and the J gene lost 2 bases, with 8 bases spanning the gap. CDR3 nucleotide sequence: TGTGCCTGGACCGGGACGAACTATGGCTACACCTTC. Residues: CAWTGTNYGYTF.

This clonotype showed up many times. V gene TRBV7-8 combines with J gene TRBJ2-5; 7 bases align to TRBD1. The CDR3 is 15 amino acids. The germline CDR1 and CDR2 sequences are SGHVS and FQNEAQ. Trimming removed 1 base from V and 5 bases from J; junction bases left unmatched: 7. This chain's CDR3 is CASSLVGRGLETQYF. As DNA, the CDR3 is TGTGCCAGCAGCTTAGTCGGCAGGGGGTTGGAGACCCAGTACTTC.

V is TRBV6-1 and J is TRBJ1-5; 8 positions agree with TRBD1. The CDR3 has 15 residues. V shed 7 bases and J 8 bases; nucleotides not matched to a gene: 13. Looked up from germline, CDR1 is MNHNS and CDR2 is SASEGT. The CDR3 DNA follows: TGTGCCAGCAAACTGACAGGGGCCCCCCCGGAGCCCCAGCATTTT. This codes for CASKLTGAPPEPQHF.

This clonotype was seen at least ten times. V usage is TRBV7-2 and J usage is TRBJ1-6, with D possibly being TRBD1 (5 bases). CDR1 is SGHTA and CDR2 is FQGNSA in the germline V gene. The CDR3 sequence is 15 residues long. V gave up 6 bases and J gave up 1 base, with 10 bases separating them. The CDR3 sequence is CASSLGGSYNSPLHF. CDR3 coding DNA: TGTGCCAGCAGTCTCGGGGGGTCCTATAATTCACCCCTCCACTTT.

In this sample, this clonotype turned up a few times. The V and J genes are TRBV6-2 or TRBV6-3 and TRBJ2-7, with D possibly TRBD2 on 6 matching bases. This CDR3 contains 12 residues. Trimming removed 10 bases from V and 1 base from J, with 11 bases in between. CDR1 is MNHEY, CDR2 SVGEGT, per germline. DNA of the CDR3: TGTGCCACCTTGGGGAGGTCCTACGAGCAGTACTTC. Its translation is CATLGRSYEQYF.